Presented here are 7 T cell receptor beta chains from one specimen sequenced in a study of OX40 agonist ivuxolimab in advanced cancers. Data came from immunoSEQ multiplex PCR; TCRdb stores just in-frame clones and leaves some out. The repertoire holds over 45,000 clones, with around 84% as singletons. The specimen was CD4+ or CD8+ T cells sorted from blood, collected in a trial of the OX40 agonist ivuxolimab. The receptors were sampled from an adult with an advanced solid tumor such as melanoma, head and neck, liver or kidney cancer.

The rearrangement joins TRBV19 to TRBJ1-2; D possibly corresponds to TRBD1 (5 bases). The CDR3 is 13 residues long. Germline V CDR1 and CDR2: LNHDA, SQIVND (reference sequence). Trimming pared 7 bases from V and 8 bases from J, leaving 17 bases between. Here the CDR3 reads CASTFLRSGGYTF. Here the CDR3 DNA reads TGTGCCAGTACGTTCCTAAGGTCAGGGGGCTACACCTTC. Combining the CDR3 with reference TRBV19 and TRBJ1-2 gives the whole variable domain DGGITQSPKYLFRKEGQNVTLSCEQNLNHDAMYWYRQDPGQGLRLIYYSQIVNDFQKGDIAEGYSVSREKKESFPLTVTSAQKNPTAFYLCASTFLRSGGYTFGSGTRLTVV.

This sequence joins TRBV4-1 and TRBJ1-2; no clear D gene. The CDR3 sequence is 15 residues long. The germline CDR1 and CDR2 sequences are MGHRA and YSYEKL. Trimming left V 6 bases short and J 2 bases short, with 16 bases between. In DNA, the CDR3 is TGCGCCAGCAGGACCCAACTCGGACGGAACTATGGCTACACCTTC. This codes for CASRTQLGRNYGYTF.

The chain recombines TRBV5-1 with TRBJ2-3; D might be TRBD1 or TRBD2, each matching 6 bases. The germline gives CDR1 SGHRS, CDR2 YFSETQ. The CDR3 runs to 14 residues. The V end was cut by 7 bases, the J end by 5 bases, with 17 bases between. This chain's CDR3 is CASSRGTKIDTQYF. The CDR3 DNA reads TGCGCCAGCTCGCGCGGGACAAAGATAGATACGCAGTATTTT.

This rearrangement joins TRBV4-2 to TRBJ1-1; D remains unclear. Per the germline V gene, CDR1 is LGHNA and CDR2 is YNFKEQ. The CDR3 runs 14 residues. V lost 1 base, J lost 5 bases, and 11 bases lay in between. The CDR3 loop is CASSQAPAGTEAFF. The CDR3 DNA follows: TGTGCCAGCAGCCAAGCCCCAGCGGGAACTGAAGCTTTCTTT.

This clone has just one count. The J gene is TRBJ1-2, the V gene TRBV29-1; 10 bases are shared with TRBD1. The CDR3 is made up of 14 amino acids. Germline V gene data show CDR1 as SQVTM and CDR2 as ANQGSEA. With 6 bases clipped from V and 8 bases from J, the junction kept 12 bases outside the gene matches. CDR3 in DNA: TGCAGCGTCAACTTACCCGGGACAGGGGAAGGCTACACCTTC. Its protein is CSVNLPGTGEGYTF. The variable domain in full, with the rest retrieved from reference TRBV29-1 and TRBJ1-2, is SAVISQKPSRDICQRGTSLTIQCQVDSQVTMMFWYRQQPGQSLTLIATANQGSEATYESGFVIDKFPISRPNLTFSTLTVSNMSPEDSSIYLCSVNLPGTGEGYTFGSGTRLTVV.

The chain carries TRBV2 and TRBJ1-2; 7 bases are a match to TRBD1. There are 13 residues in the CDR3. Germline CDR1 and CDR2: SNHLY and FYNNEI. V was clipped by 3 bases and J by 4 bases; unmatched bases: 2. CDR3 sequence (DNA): TGTGCCAGCAGTGAGGACAGGACCTATGGCTACACCTTC. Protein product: CASSEDRTYGYTF.

The CDR3 reads CAWRGTGGGYTF. CDR3 coding DNA: TGTGCCTGGAGGGGGACAGGGGGTGGCTACACCTTC. The rearrangement links TRBV30 to TRBJ1-2, with 11 nucleotides matching TRBD1. CDR3 length: 12 amino acids. Germline CDR1 reads GTSNPN; CDR2 reads SVGIG (reference sequence). V was pared by 3 bases and J by 7 bases, with 1 base of the junction left unmatched.